The present TCR beta chain was sequenced within a study of beta chain features in type 1 diabetes. Study-wide background: In all, approximately 110 million sorted cells from all samples were analyzed. Broader study findings: Using cDNA template may skew counts toward highly expressing activated cells.

About this clone itself: The antigen remains undetermined.

A CD45RO/CCR7/CD25/CD127/CD95/CD27 panel sorted naive, central memory, regulatory and stem cell-like memory CD4+ cells. All of the isolated RNA was reverse transcribed, so expressed TCRB transcripts were sequenced. Clones were sequenced by immunoSEQ multiplex PCR, and TCRdb holds only the in-frame ones, with some missing. The table has under 200,000 clones, just over 9% seen once. This TCR was recovered from a woman aged 18-29 years in good health. The source material was central memory CD4+ T cells from blood.

CDR3 protein: CASSLTGKSEQYF. The CDR3, as DNA: TGTGCCAGCAGCTTAACAGGGAAAAGCGAGCAGTACTTC. The chain recombines TRBV5-5 with TRBJ2-7, with a possible D match to TRBD1 (6 bases). The CDR3 length is 13 residues. Trimming pared 2 bases from V and 6 bases from J, leaving 12 bases between. CDR1 is SGHKS and CDR2 is YYEKEE in the germline V gene (reference sequence).